These 25 T cell receptor beta chains were sequenced from one sample in a study of blood T cell repertoires in COVID-19. The repertoire was sequenced with immunoSEQ multiplex PCR; TCRdb's copy has only in-frame clones and lacks some. The sample includes about 250,000 clones, about 85% of them seen just once. Sequenced input: peripheral blood. These receptors all come from a man aged 18 to 29 with active or convalescent COVID-19.

This chain connects TRBV5-5 to TRBJ2-7, with unresolved D. The length of the CDR3 is 15 residues. Trimming took off 0 bases at V and 3 bases at J, with 13 bases between the two ends. The germline V gene has CDR1 SGHKS and CDR2 YYEKEE (reference sequence). The CDR3 is CASSLVEASFYEQYF. CDR3 nucleotides: TGTGCCAGCAGCTTGGTTGAGGCCAGTTTCTACGAGCAGTACTTC.

The V and J genes are TRBV25-1 and TRBJ2-3, with 7 nucleotides matching TRBD1. CDR1 is MGHDK and CDR2 is SYGVNS in the germline V gene. Trimming removed 4 bases from V and 5 bases from J; junction bases left unmatched: 6. The CDR3 runs 14 residues. CDR3 sequence (DNA): TGTGCCAGCAGTGGACAGGGTTTTAGAGATACGCAGTATTTT. Translated, it gives CASSGQGFRDTQYF.

V is TRBV12-3 or TRBV12-4 and J is TRBJ1-5; D might be TRBD1 (6 bases). The CDR3 is 13 residues long. V lost 7 bases and J 3 bases, leaving 10 bases between the germline ends. CDR3 DNA: TGTGCCAGCACCGGACAGATCAATCAGCCCCAGCATTTT. It translates to CASTGQINQPQHF.

DNA of the CDR3: TGTGCCAGCAGTTACCTCCGCGGGAACACCGGGGAGCTGTTTTTT. Residues: CASSYLRGNTGELFF. This sequence joins TRBV6-5 and TRBJ2-2; D remains ambiguous. CDR1 MNHEY and CDR2 SVGAGI come from the germline V gene. Trimming removed 2 bases from V and 1 base from J, with 8 bases in between. The CDR3 is made up of 15 amino acids.

This chain connects TRBV7-2 to TRBJ1-1, with unresolved D. CDR1 SGHTA and CDR2 FQGNSA come from the germline V gene. This CDR3 comprises 15 residues. V lost 0 bases and J 1 base, leaving 9 bases between the germline ends. The CDR3 protein is CASSLATRGNTEAFF. Written as DNA, the CDR3 is TGTGCCAGCAGCTTAGCCACACGGGGGAACACTGAAGCTTTCTTT. Full variable domain (missing parts from reference TRBV7-2 and TRBJ1-1): GAGVSQSPSNKVTEKGKDVELRCDPISGHTALYWYRQSLGQGLEFLIYFQGNSAPDKSGLPSDRFSAERTGGSVSTLTIQRTQQEDSAVYLCASSLATRGNTEAFFGQGTRLTVV.

This clone was picked up one time. The J gene is TRBJ2-7, the V gene TRBV7-2; a possible D gene is TRBD1 (6 bases). V shed 5 bases and J shed 3 bases, with 11 bases lying between them. The CDR3 covers 13 residues. Germline V CDR1 and CDR2: SGHTA, FQGNSA. The CDR3 bases are TGTGCCAGCAGCGTACAGGGCTTCTACGAGCAGTACTTC. Amino acid sequence: CASSVQGFYEQYF.

The chain uses TRBV9 and TRBJ1-1, with TRBD1 as a possible D gene (5 bases). CDR1 is SGDLS and CDR2 is YYNGEE in the germline V gene. The V gene lost 7 bases and the J gene lost 7 bases, with 11 bases spanning the gap. This CDR3 spans 11 amino acids. The DNA for the CDR3 is TGTGCCAGCTCGGGGGGAGGTGAAGCTTTCTTT. This translates into CASSGGGEAFF.

This clone was counted once. The V call is TRBV9, the J call TRBJ1-1; D may be TRBD1 (6 bases). The CDR3 has 14 amino acids. V was shortened by 3 bases and J by 3 bases, with 12 bases between the two germline ends. Germline V CDR1 and CDR2: SGDLS, YYNGEE. CDR3 loop: CASSAANRDTEAFF. The DNA of the CDR3 is TGTGCCAGCAGCGCAGCAAACAGGGACACTGAAGCTTTCTTT.

The count of this clone is one. This sequence joins TRBV30 and TRBJ2-1, with TRBD2 matching over 13 bases. CDR1 GTSNPN and CDR2 SVGIG come from the germline V gene (reference sequence). V was clipped by 0 bases and J by 0 bases; unmatched bases: 11. The CDR3 is 20 residues long. This CDR3 is CAWSVWGWGTSGDSYNEQFF. The CDR3, as DNA: TGTGCCTGGAGTGTATGGGGGTGGGGGACTAGCGGGGACTCCTACAATGAGCAGTTCTTC. The entire variable domain, with the rest obtained from reference TRBV30 and TRBJ2-1, is as follows: SQTIHQWPATLVQPVGSPLSLECTVEGTSNPNLYWYRQAAGRGLQLLFYSVGIGQISSEVPQNLSASRPQDRQFILSSKKLLLSDSGFYLCAWSVWGWGTSGDSYNEQFFGPGTRLTVL.

This clone was recorded a few times. The V and J genes are TRBV28 and TRBJ2-7, with 8 bases matching TRBD1. CDR1 and CDR2 (germline): MDHEN, SYDVKM. The V gene end was trimmed by 5 bases and the J gene end by 2 bases; junction bases not matched to a gene: 11. The CDR3 sequence is 16 residues long. The CDR3 region is CASSAQPGQDAYEQYF. CDR3 nucleotide sequence: TGTGCCAGCAGTGCGCAACCGGGACAGGACGCCTACGAGCAGTACTTC.

The chain has TRBV4-3 and TRBJ2-1, with 10 bases fitting TRBD2. This CDR3 comprises 15 residues. Trimming cost V 5 bases and J 8 bases; bases outside gene matches: 9. Germline CDR1 is LGHNA and CDR2 is YSLEER. CDR3 coding DNA: TGCGCCAGCAGCGGAGTTAGCGGGGGGATATATGAGCAGTTCTTC. It is translated as CASSGVSGGIYEQFF.

The chain uses TRBV7-2 and TRBJ1-1; D unresolved. Per the germline V gene, CDR1 is SGHTA and CDR2 is FQGNSA. CDR3 length: 15 residues. The V gene lost 5 bases and the J gene lost 1 base, with 14 bases spanning the gap. The CDR3 nucleotides are TGTGCCAGCAGCCATGCGGTCGGCTGGAACACTGAAGCTTTCTTT. This translates into CASSHAVGWNTEAFF.

The V gene is TRBV5-6, the J gene TRBJ2-2, with 9 bases aligning to TRBD1. J was trimmed by 6 bases and V by 4 bases; bases with no gene match: 4. Germline V gene data show CDR1 as SGHDT and CDR2 as YYEEEE. The CDR3 has 14 residues. The CDR3 region is CASSLRQGAGELFF. Written as DNA, the CDR3 is TGTGCCAGCAGCCTCAGACAGGGGGCCGGGGAGCTGTTTTTT.

The V and J genes are TRBV15 and TRBJ2-7; TRBD1 aligns across 10 bases. CDR1 is LNHNV, CDR2 YYDKDF, per germline (reference sequence). V shed 5 bases, J shed 1 base, and the junction held 2 bases outside the gene matches. The CDR3 loop spans 14 amino acids. CDR3 amino acids: CATSGDRGSYEQYF. The CDR3 bases are TGTGCCACCAGCGGGGACAGGGGATCCTACGAGCAGTACTTC.

The chain uses TRBV7-2 and TRBJ2-3, with D uncertain. Germline CDR1 and CDR2: SGHTA and FQGNSA. The CDR3 consists of 14 residues. V lost 5 bases and J lost 3, with 12 bases in between. CDR3 in DNA: TGTGCCAGCAGCCCTCCGTTAGCAACAGATACGCAGTATTTT. This encodes CASSPPLATDTQYF.

This clone was picked up one time. J is TRBJ2-7 and V is TRBV19; D not resolved. The V end lost 4 bases, the J end lost 6 bases, and 22 bases lay between the germline ends. The CDR3 has 16 residues. CDR1 and CDR2 from the germline V gene are LNHDA and SQIVND (reference sequence). The CDR3 DNA is TGTGCCAGTAGTACACCACCCTCAGACAAGGCCGTCGAGCAGTACTTC. Protein: CASSTPPSDKAVEQYF.

The chain recombines TRBV13 with TRBJ2-1; maybe TRBD2 (6 bases). Germline-derived CDR1 and CDR2 are PRHDT and FYEKMQ (reference sequence). CDR3 size: 14 residues. With 4 bases removed from V and 7 bases from J, the gap between germline ends came to 14 bases. CDR3 in DNA: TGTGCCAGCAGCTCTTCGGGACTTCTTAATGAGCAGTTCTTC. Encoded protein: CASSSSGLLNEQFF.

The gene calls are TRBV4-1 and TRBJ2-7; 7 bases agree with TRBD1. CDR3 length: 14 amino acids. Losses at the gene ends were 4 bases for V and 3 bases for J; bases not matched to a gene: 6. CDR1 is MGHRA, CDR2 YSYEKL, per germline. CDR3 sequence (DNA): TGCGCCAGCAGCCCCCTCCGGGACAGCTACGAGCAGTACTTC. Translating gives CASSPLRDSYEQYF.

This clone has just one count. This sequence joins TRBV28 and TRBJ1-6; 7 bases fit TRBD1. The CDR3 length is 13 residues. CDR1 MDHEN and CDR2 SYDVKM come from the germline V gene. The V and J ends lost 2 bases and 9 bases, in that order; junction bases with no gene match: 1. The CDR3 is CASSLAGGSPLHF. CDR3 nucleotides: TGTGCCAGCAGTTTAGCAGGGGGTTCACCCCTCCACTTT.

This chain joins TRBV4-1 and TRBJ2-1, with D possibly TRBD2 on 5 matching bases. The CDR3 runs 15 residues. V lost 1 base, J lost 0 bases, and 7 bases lay in between. Looked up from germline, CDR1 is MGHRA and CDR2 is YSYEKL. This CDR3 reads CASSQVASSYNEQFF. Here the CDR3 DNA reads TGCGCCAGCAGCCAAGTAGCGAGCTCCTACAATGAGCAGTTCTTC.

The chain links TRBV13 to TRBJ2-5; TRBD2 aligns across 7 bases. The CDR3 extends over 13 amino acids. V shed 5 bases, J shed 5 bases, and the junction held 5 bases outside the gene matches. In germline, CDR1 is PRHDT, CDR2 FYEKMQ (reference sequence). CDR3: CASSPGGPETQYF. DNA of the CDR3: TGTGCCAGCAGCCCGGGAGGCCCGGAGACCCAGTACTTC.

This clone showed up just once. DNA for the CDR3: TGTGCCAGCAGCACCAGGGGGCTTATTCACAATGAGCAGTTCTTC. This encodes CASSTRGLIHNEQFF. This chain connects TRBV7-2 to TRBJ2-1, with TRBD1 identical over 8 bases. V shed 5 bases, J shed 5 bases, and the junction held 8 bases outside the gene matches. The CDR3 runs to 15 residues. The V gene's germline CDR1 is SGHTA and CDR2 FQGNSA.

The chain joins TRBV5-8 to TRBJ1-1; D remains unclear. CDR3 length: 12 amino acids. Trimming removed 4 bases from V and 6 bases from J, with 10 bases in between. Per the germline V gene, CDR1 is SGHTS and CDR2 is YDEGEE. CDR3 protein: CASSRVWAEAFF. DNA for the CDR3: TGTGCCAGCAGCCGGGTCTGGGCTGAAGCTTTCTTT.

In regard to this clone: This same CDR3 is encoded by further DNA sequences in the sample. The CDR3, as DNA: TGTGCCAGTAGTATACAGGGGTCGAATCAGCCCCAGCATTTT. Translated: CASSIQGSNQPQHF. The gene calls are TRBV19 and TRBJ1-5; possibly TRBD1 for D (6 bases). This CDR3 region has 14 residues. CDR1 is LNHDA and CDR2 is SQIVND in the germline V gene (reference sequence). Deletions cut 2 bases from V and 4 bases from J, with 9 bases between.

J is TRBJ1-4 and V is TRBV5-1; TRBD1 might be the D (6 bases). Germline CDR1 is SGHRS and CDR2 is YFSETQ. The CDR3 loop spans 17 amino acids. Deletions cut 3 bases from V and 1 base from J, with 16 bases between. CDR3 sequence reads: CASSSTPQGLTNEKLFF. As DNA, the CDR3 is TGCGCCAGCAGCTCCACCCCACAGGGCCTAACTAATGAAAAACTGTTTTTT.